The TCR beta chain described here comes from a study of control samples from healthy donors and cancer patients. Some clones are missing from TCRdb's copy, which holds only in-frame ones; the method was immunoSEQ multiplex PCR. The sample lists under 300,000 clones, around 79% occurring once. CDR3 length: 16 amino acids. The rearrangement uses TRBV21-1 and TRBJ2-7. TRBV21-1 is a pseudogene segment. Sequencing was done on a sample of PBMCs. The receptor was derived from a woman in her sixties with lung cancer. The CDR3 region has the DNA TGTGCCAGCAGCAACAGAACACTCTCCGAACCCTACGAGCAGTACTTC. Translated: CASSNRTLSEPYEQYF.